The clone carrying this T cell receptor (beta chain) showed up many times. Its antigen is as yet unknown. TCRdb redid the calling of the multiplex PCR reads with MiXCR, one entry per CDR3 protein. The table records 150,000 to 200,000 distinct CDR3 sequences, around 35% of them present only once. The sample belongs to a study of breast tumors, draining lymph nodes, adjacent tissues. Study-wide results and caveats: The data were judged consistent with most tumor T cells coming from lymph node and expanding in tumor. That most tumor T cells come from lymph nodes remained unproven. Luminal-like breast cancer showed significantly greater tumor-nontumor repertoire similarity than basal-like breast cancer did. Tumor repertoires ranked between lymph nodes and nontumor tissue in diversity, with V and J gene preferences.

Samples came from axillary lymph nodes draining the breast cancer. This receptor was taken from a female donor with breast cancer. Some clones in this sample may be carry-over from other donors' samples. The sequenced sample consisted of axillary lymph node tissue.

As DNA, the CDR3 is TGCAGTGTCGAGTCCGGTAGCACAGATACGCAGTATTTT. This encodes CSVESGSTDTQYF. The gene calls are TRBV20-1 and TRBJ2-3; D remains ambiguous. The germline V and J ends were trimmed by 7 bases and 0 bases, with 11 bases remaining between them. This CDR3 is built from 13 residues. The germline gives CDR1 DFQATT, CDR2 SNEGSKA (reference sequence).